The 20 T cell receptor beta chains below come from one sample, sequenced in a study of cytomegalovirus exposure and HLA in healthy donors. The PCR employed 60 Vbeta primers together with 13 Jbeta primers. Generated by immunoSEQ multiplex PCR, the TCRdb table keeps only in-frame clones and is missing some. The sample records roughly 100,000 clones, 70% to 80% being singletons. Sequenced input: PBMCs. The source of these receptors is a man aged 60-69 years in good health and CMV-seronegative.

V usage is TRBV7-9 and J usage is TRBJ1-2; D remains ambiguous. Trimming left V 7 bases short and J 4 bases short, with 10 bases between. The CDR3 has 12 residues. Germline assignment: CDR1 SEHNR and CDR2 FQNEAQ (reference sequence). This CDR3 reads CASTPGVYGYTF. In nucleotides, the CDR3 is TGTGCCAGCACCCCCGGAGTCTATGGCTACACCTTC.

This sequence joins TRBV5-3 and TRBJ1-6, with 9 bases fitting TRBD1. TRBV5-3 is an open reading frame, and its role is uncertain. V was clipped by 4 bases and J by 8 bases; unmatched bases: 10. The CDR3 loop spans 16 amino acids. The CDR3 region has the DNA TGTGCCAGAAGCCACAAACAGGGGGCAAGGGATTCACCCCTCCACTTT. It is translated as CARSHKQGARDSPLHF.

V and J are TRBV5-4 and TRBJ1-2; possible D gene TRBD1, 5 bases. Germline V CDR1 and CDR2: SGHNT, YYREEE (reference sequence). The V end was cut by 4 bases, the J end by 7 bases, with 14 bases between. CDR3 size: 13 residues. The CDR3 bases are TGTGCCAGCAGCAGTAAGGACGGGGGTGGCTACACCTTC. Translating it yields CASSSKDGGGYTF.

The chain links TRBV9 to TRBJ2-3; possibly TRBD1 for D (7 bases). Germline V lookup: CDR1 SGDLS, CDR2 YYNGEE. V was trimmed by 3 bases and J by 6 bases, leaving 8 bases between them. The CDR3 spans 12 residues. The CDR3 spells CASSAGGDTQYF. As DNA, the CDR3 is TGTGCCAGCAGCGCAGGGGGGGATACGCAGTATTTT.

The J gene is TRBJ1-1, the V gene TRBV19; D ambiguous. V lost 10 bases and J lost 4, with 19 bases in between. The CDR3 runs 14 residues. The germline CDR1 and CDR2 sequences are LNHDA and SQIVND (reference sequence). The CDR3 region is CATSPRGLVTEAFF. The CDR3 DNA follows: TGTGCCACTAGCCCGCGGGGTCTAGTCACTGAAGCTTTCTTT.

CDR3 in DNA: TGTGCCAGCAGCTTAGAGTTGCCAGGAGGCACCGGGGAGCTGTTTTTT. Its protein product is CASSLELPGGTGELFF. The V gene is TRBV7-8, the J gene TRBJ2-2, with D possibly TRBD2 on 5 matching bases. The V and J ends lost 1 base and 4 bases respectively, with 13 bases between them. Germline V lookup: CDR1 SGHVS, CDR2 FQNEAQ. CDR3 size: 16 residues.

The chain joins TRBV18 to TRBJ2-5; TRBD1 matches 7 bases. CDR1 is KGHSH and CDR2 is LQKENI in the germline V gene. The trim removed 2 bases at V and 5 bases at J, leaving 5 bases unmatched. The CDR3 extends over 14 amino acids. CDR3 residues: CASSPGTVGETQYF. The CDR3 DNA sequence: TGTGCCAGCTCACCAGGGACAGTAGGGGAGACCCAGTACTTC.

V is TRBV7-2 and J is TRBJ1-2; no definite D call. The CDR3 runs to 15 residues. The V gene's germline CDR1 is SGHTA and CDR2 FQGNSA. V dropped 5 bases and J dropped 5 bases, with 18 bases sitting between them. The CDR3 reads CASSPSWQDFYGYTF. The CDR3 nucleotides read TGTGCCAGCAGCCCTAGCTGGCAGGACTTTTATGGCTACACCTTC.

The J gene is TRBJ2-1, the V gene TRBV5-1; TRBD2 matches at 12 bases. This CDR3 region has 17 residues. The V gene end was trimmed by 2 bases and the J gene end by 2 bases; junction bases not matched to a gene: 5. CDR1 and CDR2 (germline): SGHRS, YFSETQ. The CDR3 DNA reads TGCGCCAGCAGCTTACTCCTAGCGGGGGGGACCTACAATGAGCAGTTCTTC. This encodes CASSLLLAGGTYNEQFF.

V gene TRBV5-1 combines with J gene TRBJ1-1, with a weak D call TRBD1 (6 bases). Germline assignment: CDR1 SGHRS and CDR2 YFSETQ. Trimming pared 6 bases from V and 4 bases from J, leaving 16 bases between. The CDR3 totals 14 residues. DNA of the CDR3: TGCGCCAGCACCACCGGGGGGCCAGGCACTGAAGCTTTCTTT. Amino acids: CASTTGGPGTEAFF. Based on the CDR3 plus reference TRBV5-1 and TRBJ1-1, the full variable domain is KAGVTQTPRYLIKTRGQQVTLSCSPISGHRSVSWYQQTPGQGLQFLFEYFSETQRNKGNFPGRFSGRQFSNSRSEMNVSTLELGDSALYLCASTTGGPGTEAFFGQGTRLTVV.

This clone showed up just a few times. The gene calls are TRBV5-1 and TRBJ2-3, with TRBD2 matching over 11 bases. The CDR3 length is 16 residues. V shed 0 bases, J shed 2 bases, and the junction held 2 bases outside the gene matches. The germline V gene encodes CDR1 SGHRS and CDR2 YFSETQ. CDR3 DNA sequence: TGCGCCAGCAGCTTGGGACTAGCGGGGTCCACAGATACGCAGTATTTT. Translation gives CASSLGLAGSTDTQYF.

This chain connects TRBV4-2 to TRBJ1-2; no reliable D call. This CDR3 comprises 15 residues. Germline CDR1 and CDR2: LGHNA and YNFKEQ. V lost 0 bases, J lost 7 bases, and 15 bases lay in between. The CDR3 loop is CASSQDRGLLSGYTF. CDR3 bases: TGTGCCAGCAGCCAAGATCGCGGCCTTCTCTCTGGCTACACCTTC.

This chain connects TRBV30 to TRBJ2-1; possibly TRBD2 for D (5 bases). Between the trimmed V and J ends, which lost 5 bases and 12 bases, there was a span of 20 bases. The CDR3 is made up of 13 amino acids. The germline gives CDR1 GTSNPN, CDR2 SVGIG (reference sequence). The CDR3 DNA is TGTGCCTGGGAAATAAGAGGGCCGGGTACGCAGTTCTTC. Protein sequence: CAWEIRGPGTQFF.

The rearrangement joins TRBV4-2 to TRBJ1-1, with a weak D call TRBD1 (6 bases). The CDR3 consists of 16 residues. Germline V lookup: CDR1 LGHNA, CDR2 YNFKEQ. Trimming took off 4 bases at V and 1 base at J, with 16 bases between the two ends. The DNA of the CDR3 is TGTGCCAGCAGCCTCCAGGGAGGGGGATCGAACACTGAAGCTTTCTTT. Translated, it gives CASSLQGGGSNTEAFF.

This clone was observed a handful of times. The chain recombines TRBV11-2 with TRBJ1-3; D is uncertain. The CDR3 loop spans 16 amino acids. Germline V gene sequence: CDR1 SGHAT, CDR2 FQNNGV. V lost 2 bases to trimming and J lost 0 bases, with 11 bases between them. The CDR3 DNA reads TGTGCCAGCAGCTTATTTGGCAGTGTCTCTGGAAACACCATATATTTT. This encodes CASSLFGSVSGNTIYF.

This chain uses TRBV28 with TRBJ1-3, with a tentative D call TRBD1 (5 bases). Trimming left V 1 base short and J 2 bases short, with 9 bases between. CDR1 MDHEN and CDR2 SYDVKM come from the germline V gene. This CDR3 is 15 amino acids long. CDR3 DNA sequence: TGTGCCAGCAGTTTATCGCAGGGCCCTGGAAACACCATATATTTT. Translated: CASSLSQGPGNTIYF.

This CDR3 is CASSYSAEDTEAFF. The CDR3 bases are TGTGCCAGCAGCTATTCGGCGGAGGACACTGAAGCTTTCTTT. The rearrangement uses TRBV9 and TRBJ1-1; the D is unclear. Germline assignment: CDR1 SGDLS and CDR2 YYNGEE. The CDR3 totals 14 residues. The V end was cut by 4 bases, the J end by 3 bases, with 13 bases between.

Here the CDR3 reads CASRRGGSSDYEQYF. The CDR3 bases are TGTGCCAGCAGACGGGGGGGCAGTTCGGACTACGAGCAGTACTTC. J is TRBJ2-7 and V is TRBV6-5; 8 bases align to TRBD2. Trimming cost V 6 bases and J 3 bases; bases outside gene matches: 10. The length of the CDR3 is 15 residues. Germline loops: CDR1 MNHEY, CDR2 SVGAGI.

The rearrangement joins TRBV7-2 to TRBJ2-2; the match to TRBD2 covers 16 bases. The CDR3 runs to 18 residues. Per germline, CDR1 SGHTA and CDR2 FQGNSA. V dropped 4 bases and J dropped 3; count of bases not matched to a gene: 5. The CDR3 nucleotides read TGTGCCAGCAGCTCGGGACTAGCGGGGGGGCCGTACACCGGGGAGCTGTTTTTT. Its protein is CASSSGLAGGPYTGELFF.

The chain combines TRBV2 with TRBJ2-1, with 9 bases identical to TRBD2. Germline assignment: CDR1 SNHLY and CDR2 FYNNEI. This CDR3 has 14 amino acids. The V gene end was trimmed by 7 bases and the J gene end by 4 bases; junction bases not matched to a gene: 5. The CDR3, as DNA: TGTGCCAGCAAAAGCGGGGGGACGTACAATGAGCAGTTCTTC. As protein: CASKSGGTYNEQFF.